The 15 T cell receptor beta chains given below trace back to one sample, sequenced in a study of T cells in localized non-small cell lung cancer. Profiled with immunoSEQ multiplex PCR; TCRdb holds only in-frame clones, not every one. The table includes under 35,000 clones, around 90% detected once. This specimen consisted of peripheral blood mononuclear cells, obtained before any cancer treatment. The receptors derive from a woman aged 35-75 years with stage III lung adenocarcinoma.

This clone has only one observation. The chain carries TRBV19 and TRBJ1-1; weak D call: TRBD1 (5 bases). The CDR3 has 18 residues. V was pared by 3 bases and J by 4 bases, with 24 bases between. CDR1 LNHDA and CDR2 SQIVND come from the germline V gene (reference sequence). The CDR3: CASSMWPLGRDGGTEAFF. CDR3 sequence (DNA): TGTGCCAGTAGTATGTGGCCCCTGGGAAGGGACGGAGGCACTGAAGCTTTCTTT. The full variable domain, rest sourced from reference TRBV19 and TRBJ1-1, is DGGITQSPKYLFRKEGQNVTLSCEQNLNHDAMYWYRQDPGQGLRLIYYSQIVNDFQKGDIAEGYSVSREKKESFPLTVTSAQKNPTAFYLCASSMWPLGRDGGTEAFFGQGTRLTVV.

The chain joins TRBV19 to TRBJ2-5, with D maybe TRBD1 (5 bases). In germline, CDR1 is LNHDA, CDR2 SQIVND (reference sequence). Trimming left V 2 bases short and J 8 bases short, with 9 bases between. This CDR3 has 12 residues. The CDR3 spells CASSILGATQYF. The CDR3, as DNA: TGTGCCAGTAGTATATTAGGGGCCACCCAGTACTTC.

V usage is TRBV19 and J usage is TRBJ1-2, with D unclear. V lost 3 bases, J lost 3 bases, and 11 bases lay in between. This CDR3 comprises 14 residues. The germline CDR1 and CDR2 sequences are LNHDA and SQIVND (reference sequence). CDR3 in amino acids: CASSMRGLDYGYTF. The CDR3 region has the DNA TGTGCCAGTAGTATGCGGGGATTGGACTATGGCTACACCTTC. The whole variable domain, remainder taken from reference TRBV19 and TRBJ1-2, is DGGITQSPKYLFRKEGQNVTLSCEQNLNHDAMYWYRQDPGQGLRLIYYSQIVNDFQKGDIAEGYSVSREKKESFPLTVTSAQKNPTAFYLCASSMRGLDYGYTFGSGTRLTVV.

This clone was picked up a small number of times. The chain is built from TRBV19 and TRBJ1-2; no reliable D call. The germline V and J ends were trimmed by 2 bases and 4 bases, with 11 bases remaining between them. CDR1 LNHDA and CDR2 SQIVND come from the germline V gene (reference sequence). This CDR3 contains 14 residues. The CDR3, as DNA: TGTGCCAGTAGTATACAACCGGGATTCTATGGCTACACCTTC. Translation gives CASSIQPGFYGYTF.

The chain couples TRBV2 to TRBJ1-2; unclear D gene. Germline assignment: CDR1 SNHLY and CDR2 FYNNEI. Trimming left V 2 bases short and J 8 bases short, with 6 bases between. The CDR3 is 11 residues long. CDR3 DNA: TGTGCCAGCAGTGAATTGGAGGGCTACACCTTC. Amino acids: CASSELEGYTF.

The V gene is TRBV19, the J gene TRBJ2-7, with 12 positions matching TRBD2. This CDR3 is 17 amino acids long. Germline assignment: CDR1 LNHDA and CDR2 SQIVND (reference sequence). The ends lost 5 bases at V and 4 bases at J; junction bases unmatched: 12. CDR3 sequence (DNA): TGTGCCAGTAGTGGGCAGACTAGCGGGAGTAGAAGGTACGAGCAGTACTTC. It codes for CASSGQTSGSRRYEQYF.

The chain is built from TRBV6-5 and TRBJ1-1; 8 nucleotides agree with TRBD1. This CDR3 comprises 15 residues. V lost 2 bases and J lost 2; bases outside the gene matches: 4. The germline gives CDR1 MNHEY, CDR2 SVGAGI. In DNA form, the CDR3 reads TGTGCCAGCAGTTACACAGGGGGGGGCAACACTGAAGCTTTCTTT. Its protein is CASSYTGGGNTEAFF.

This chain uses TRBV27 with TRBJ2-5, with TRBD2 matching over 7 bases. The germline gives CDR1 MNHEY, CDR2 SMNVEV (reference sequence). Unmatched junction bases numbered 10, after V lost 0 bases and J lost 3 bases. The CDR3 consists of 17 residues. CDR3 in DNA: TGTGCCAGCAGTTTATCGGGACGGGGAGGGCTAAAAGAGACCCAGTACTTC. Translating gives CASSLSGRGGLKETQYF.

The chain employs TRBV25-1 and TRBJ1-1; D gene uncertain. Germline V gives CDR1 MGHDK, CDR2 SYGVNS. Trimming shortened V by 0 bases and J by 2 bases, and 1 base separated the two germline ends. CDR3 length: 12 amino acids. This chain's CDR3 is CASSEYNTEAFF. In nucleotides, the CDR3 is TGTGCCAGCAGTGAATACAACACTGAAGCTTTCTTT.

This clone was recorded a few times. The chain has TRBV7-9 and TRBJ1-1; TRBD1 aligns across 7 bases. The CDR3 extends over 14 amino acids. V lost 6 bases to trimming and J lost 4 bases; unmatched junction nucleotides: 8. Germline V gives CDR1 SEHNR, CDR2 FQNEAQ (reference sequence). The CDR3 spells CASRPRQGSTEAFF. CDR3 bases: TGTGCCAGCAGGCCACGACAGGGTAGCACTGAAGCTTTCTTT.

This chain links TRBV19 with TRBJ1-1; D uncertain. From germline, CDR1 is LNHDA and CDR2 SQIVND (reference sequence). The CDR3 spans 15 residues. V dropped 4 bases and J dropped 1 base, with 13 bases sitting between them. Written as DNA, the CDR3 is TGTGCCAGTAGTAAAGGAAATCACAAGAACACTGAAGCTTTCTTT. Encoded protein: CASSKGNHKNTEAFF.

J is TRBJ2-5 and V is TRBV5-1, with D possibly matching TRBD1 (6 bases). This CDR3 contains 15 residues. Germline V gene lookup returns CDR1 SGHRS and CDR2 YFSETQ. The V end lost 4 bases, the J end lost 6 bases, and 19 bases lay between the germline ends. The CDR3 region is CASSVSTGMGKTQYF. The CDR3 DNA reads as TGCGCCAGCAGCGTCTCAACAGGGATGGGAAAGACCCAGTACTTC.

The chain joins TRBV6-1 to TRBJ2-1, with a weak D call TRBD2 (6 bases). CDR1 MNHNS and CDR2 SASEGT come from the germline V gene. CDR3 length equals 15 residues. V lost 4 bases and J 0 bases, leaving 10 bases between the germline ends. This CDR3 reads CASSGGTSSYNEQFF. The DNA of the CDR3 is TGTGCCAGCAGTGGGGGGACTTCCTCCTACAATGAGCAGTTCTTC.

DNA for the CDR3: TGTGCCACCAGCAACGAGGGACAGTTTGAAAAACTGTTTTTT. Amino acids: CATSNEGQFEKLFF. This sequence joins TRBV15 and TRBJ1-4; 7 bases align to TRBD1. The germline CDR1 and CDR2 sequences are LNHNV and YYDKDF (reference sequence). The junction had 6 bases not matched to a gene; V was cut back by 4 bases and J by 7 bases. CDR3 size: 14 residues. Filled out from reference TRBV15 and TRBJ1-4, the complete variable domain reads DAMVIQNPRYQVTQFGKPVTLSCSQTLNHNVMYWYQQKSSQAPKLLFHYYDKDFNNEADTPDNFQSRRPNTSFCFLDIRSPGLGDTAMYLCATSNEGQFEKLFFGSGTQLSVL.

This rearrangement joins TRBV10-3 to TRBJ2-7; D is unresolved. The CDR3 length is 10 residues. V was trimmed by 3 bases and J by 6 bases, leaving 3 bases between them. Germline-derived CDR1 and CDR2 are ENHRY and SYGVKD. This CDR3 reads CAISDGEQYF. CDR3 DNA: TGTGCCATCAGTGACGGCGAGCAGTACTTC.